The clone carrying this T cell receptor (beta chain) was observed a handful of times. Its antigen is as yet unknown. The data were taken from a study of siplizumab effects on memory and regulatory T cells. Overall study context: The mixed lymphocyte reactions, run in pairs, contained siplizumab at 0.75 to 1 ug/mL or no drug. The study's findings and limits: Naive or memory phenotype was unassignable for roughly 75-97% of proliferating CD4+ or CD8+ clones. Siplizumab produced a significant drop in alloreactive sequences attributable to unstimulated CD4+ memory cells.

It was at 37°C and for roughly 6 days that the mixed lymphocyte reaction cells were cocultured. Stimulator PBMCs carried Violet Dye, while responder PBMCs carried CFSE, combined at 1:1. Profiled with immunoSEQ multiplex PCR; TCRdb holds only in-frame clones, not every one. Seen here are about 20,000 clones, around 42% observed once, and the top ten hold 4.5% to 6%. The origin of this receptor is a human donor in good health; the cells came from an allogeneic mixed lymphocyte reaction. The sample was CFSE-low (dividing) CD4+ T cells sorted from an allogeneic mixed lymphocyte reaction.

The CDR3 here is CASSPIPGGIPNYGYTF. The CDR3 DNA follows: TGCGCCAGCAGCCCGATCCCGGGGGGGATTCCTAACTATGGCTACACCTTC. The gene calls are TRBV5-1 and TRBJ1-2, with D perhaps TRBD1 (5 bases). The V gene's germline CDR1 is SGHRS and CDR2 YFSETQ. The CDR3 runs 17 residues. V lost 4 bases to trimming and J lost 0 bases, with 19 bases between them.